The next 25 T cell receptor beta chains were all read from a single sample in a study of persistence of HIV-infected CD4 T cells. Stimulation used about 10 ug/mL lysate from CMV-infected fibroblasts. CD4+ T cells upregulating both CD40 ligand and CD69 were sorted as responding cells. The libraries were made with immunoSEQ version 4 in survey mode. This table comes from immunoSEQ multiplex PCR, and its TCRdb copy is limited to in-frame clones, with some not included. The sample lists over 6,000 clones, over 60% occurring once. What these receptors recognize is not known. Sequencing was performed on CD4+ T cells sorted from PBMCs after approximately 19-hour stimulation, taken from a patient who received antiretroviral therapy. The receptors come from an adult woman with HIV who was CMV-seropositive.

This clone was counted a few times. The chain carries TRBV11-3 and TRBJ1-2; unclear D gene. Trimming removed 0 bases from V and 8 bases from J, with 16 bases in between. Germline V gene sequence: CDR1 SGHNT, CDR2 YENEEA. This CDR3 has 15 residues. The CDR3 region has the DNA TGTGCCAGCAGCTTAGACCCCGGGCAGAAAAGAGGCTACACCTTC. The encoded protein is CASSLDPGQKRGYTF.

Written as DNA, the CDR3 is TGTGCCAGCAGCAAATGGACAGGGACTAATGAAAAACTGTTTTTT. Translated, it gives CASSKWTGTNEKLFF. The chain employs TRBV7-8 and TRBJ1-4; the match to TRBD1 covers 8 bases. Germline V gene data show CDR1 as SGHVS and CDR2 as FQNEAQ. The CDR3 consists of 15 residues. The trim removed 5 bases at V and 2 bases at J, leaving 4 bases unmatched.

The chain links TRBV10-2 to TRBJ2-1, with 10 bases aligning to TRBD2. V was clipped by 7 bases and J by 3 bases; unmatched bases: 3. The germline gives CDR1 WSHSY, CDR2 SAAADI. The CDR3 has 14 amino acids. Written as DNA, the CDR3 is TGCGCCAGCAAGGCTAGCGGGAGCTACAATGAGCAGTTCTTC. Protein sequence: CASKASGSYNEQFF.

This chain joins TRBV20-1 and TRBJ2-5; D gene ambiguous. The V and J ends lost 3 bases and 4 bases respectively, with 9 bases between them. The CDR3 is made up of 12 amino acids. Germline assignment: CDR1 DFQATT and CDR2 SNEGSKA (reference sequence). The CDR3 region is CSASKTGETQYF. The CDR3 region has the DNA TGCAGTGCTAGTAAAACCGGAGAGACCCAGTACTTC.

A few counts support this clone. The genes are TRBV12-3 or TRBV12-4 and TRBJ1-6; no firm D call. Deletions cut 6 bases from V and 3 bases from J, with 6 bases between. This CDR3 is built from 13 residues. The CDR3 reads CASRQLYNSPLHF. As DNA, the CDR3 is TGTGCCAGCAGACAGCTCTATAATTCACCCCTCCACTTT.

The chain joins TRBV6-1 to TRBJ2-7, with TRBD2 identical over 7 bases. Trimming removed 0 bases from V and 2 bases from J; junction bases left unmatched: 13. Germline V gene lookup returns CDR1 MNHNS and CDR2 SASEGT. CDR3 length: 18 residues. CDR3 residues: CASSEAQMGGVIPYEQYF. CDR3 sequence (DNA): TGTGCCAGCAGTGAAGCTCAAATGGGGGGGGTGATCCCCTACGAGCAGTACTTC.

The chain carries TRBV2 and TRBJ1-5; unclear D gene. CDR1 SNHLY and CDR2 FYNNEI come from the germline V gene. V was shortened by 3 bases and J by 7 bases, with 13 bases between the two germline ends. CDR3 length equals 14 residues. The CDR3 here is CASSESSTSQPQHF. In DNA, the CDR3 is TGTGCCAGCAGTGAGTCGTCGACATCGCAGCCCCAGCATTTT. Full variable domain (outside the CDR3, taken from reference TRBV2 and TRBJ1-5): EPEVTQTPSHQVTQMGQEVILRCVPISNHLYFYWYRQILGQKVEFLVSFYNNEISEKSEIFDDQFSVERPDGSNFTLKIRSTKLEDSAMYFCASSESSTSQPQHFGDGTRLSIL.

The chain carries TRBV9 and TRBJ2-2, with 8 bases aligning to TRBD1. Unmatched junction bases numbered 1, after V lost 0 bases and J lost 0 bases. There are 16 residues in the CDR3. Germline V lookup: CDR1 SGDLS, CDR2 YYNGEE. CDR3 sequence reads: CASSVVDRANTGELFF. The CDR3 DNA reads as TGTGCCAGCAGCGTAGTGGACAGGGCGAACACCGGGGAGCTGTTTTTT. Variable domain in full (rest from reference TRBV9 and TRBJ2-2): DSGVTQTPKHLITATGQRVTLRCSPRSGDLSVYWYQQSLDQGLQFLIQYYNGEERAKGNILERFSAQQFPDLHSELNLSSLELGDSALYFCASSVVDRANTGELFFGEGSRLTVL.

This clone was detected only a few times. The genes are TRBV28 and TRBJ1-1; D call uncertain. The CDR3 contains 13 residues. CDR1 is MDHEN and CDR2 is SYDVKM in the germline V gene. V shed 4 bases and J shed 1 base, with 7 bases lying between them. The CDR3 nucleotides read TGTGCCAGCAGTTCCCCCGGGAACACTGAAGCTTTCTTT. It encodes CASSSPGNTEAFF.

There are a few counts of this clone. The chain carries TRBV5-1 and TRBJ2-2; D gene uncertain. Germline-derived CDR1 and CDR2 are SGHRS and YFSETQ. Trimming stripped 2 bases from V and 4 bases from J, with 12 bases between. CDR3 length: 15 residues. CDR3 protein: CASSFTTSSTGELFF. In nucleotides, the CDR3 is TGCGCCAGCAGCTTTACGACCAGCAGCACCGGGGAGCTGTTTTTT. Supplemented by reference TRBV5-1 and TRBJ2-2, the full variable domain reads KAGVTQTPRYLIKTRGQQVTLSCSPISGHRSVSWYQQTPGQGLQFLFEYFSETQRNKGNFPGRFSGRQFSNSRSEMNVSTLELGDSALYLCASSFTTSSTGELFFGEGSRLTVL.

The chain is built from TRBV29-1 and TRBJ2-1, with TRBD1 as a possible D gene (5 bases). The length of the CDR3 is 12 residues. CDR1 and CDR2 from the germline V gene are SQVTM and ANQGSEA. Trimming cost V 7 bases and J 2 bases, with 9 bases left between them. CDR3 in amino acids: CSGSRAYNEQFF. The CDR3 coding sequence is TGCAGCGGGTCCAGGGCCTACAATGAGCAGTTCTTC.

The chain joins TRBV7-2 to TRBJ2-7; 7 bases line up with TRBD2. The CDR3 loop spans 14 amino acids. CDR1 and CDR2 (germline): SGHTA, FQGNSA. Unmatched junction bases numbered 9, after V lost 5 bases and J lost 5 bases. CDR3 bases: TGTACCAGCAGCCCGACTAGCCCCGCGAACGAGCAGTACTTC. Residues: CTSSPTSPANEQYF. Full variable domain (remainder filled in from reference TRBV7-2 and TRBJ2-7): GAGVSQSPSNKVTEKGKDVELRCDPISGHTALYWYRQSLGQGLEFLIYFQGNSAPDKSGLPSDRFSAERTGGSVSTLTIQRTQQEDSAVYLCTSSPTSPANEQYFGPGTRLTVT.

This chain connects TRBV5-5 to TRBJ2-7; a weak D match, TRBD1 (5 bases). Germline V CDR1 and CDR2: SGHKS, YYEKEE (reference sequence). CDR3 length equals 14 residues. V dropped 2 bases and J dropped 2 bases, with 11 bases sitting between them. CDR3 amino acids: CASSLEGVPYEQYF. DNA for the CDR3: TGTGCCAGCAGCTTAGAAGGGGTTCCCTACGAGCAGTACTTC.

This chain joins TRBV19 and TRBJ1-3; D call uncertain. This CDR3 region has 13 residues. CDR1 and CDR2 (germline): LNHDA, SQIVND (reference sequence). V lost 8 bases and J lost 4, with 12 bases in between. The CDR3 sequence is CASGKTSGNTIYF. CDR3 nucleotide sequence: TGTGCCAGTGGAAAAACGTCCGGAAACACCATATATTTT.

The CDR3 loop is CASSTGEPEQYF. In DNA, the CDR3 is TGCGCCAGCAGTACAGGGGAACCCGAGCAGTACTTC. This sequence joins TRBV5-1 and TRBJ2-7; 7 nucleotides agree with TRBD1. CDR1 and CDR2 (germline): SGHRS, YFSETQ. The V and J ends lost 5 bases and 6 bases, in that order; junction bases with no gene match: 5. The CDR3 runs to 12 residues.

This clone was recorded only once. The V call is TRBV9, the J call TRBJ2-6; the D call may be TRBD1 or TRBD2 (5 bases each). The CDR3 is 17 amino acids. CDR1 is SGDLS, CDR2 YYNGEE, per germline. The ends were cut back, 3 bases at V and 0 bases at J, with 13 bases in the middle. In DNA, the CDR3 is TGTGCCAGCAGCGAGGGACCGACGACCTCTGGGGCCAACGTCCTGACTTTC. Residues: CASSEGPTTSGANVLTF.

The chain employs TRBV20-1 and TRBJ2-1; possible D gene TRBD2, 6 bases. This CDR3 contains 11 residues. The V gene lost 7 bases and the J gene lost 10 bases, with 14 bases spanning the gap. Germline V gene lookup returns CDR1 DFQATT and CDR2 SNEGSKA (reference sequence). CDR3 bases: TGCAGTGGCCTCTGGGGGGAGGAGCAGTTCTTC. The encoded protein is CSGLWGEEQFF.

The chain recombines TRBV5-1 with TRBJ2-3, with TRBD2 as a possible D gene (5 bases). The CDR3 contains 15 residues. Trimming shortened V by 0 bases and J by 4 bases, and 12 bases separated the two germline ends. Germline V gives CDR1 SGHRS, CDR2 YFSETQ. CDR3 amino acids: CASSLAITLADTQYF. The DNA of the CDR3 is TGCGCCAGCAGCTTGGCCATCACACTAGCAGATACGCAGTATTTT.

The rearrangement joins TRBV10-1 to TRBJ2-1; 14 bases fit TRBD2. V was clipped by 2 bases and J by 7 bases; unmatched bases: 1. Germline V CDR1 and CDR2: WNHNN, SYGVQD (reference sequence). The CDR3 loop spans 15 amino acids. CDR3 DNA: TGCGCCAGCAGTGAGGGGACTAGCGGGAGAAATGAGCAGTTCTTC. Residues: CASSEGTSGRNEQFF.

The CDR3 sequence: CASSRDQNEQYF. As DNA, the CDR3 is TGCGCCAGCAGCCGGGACCAGAACGAGCAGTACTTC. This chain links TRBV10-1 with TRBJ2-7; tentatively, D is TRBD1 or TRBD2 (5 bases each). The CDR3 loop spans 12 amino acids. The V gene's germline CDR1 is WNHNN and CDR2 SYGVQD (reference sequence). V lost 6 bases to trimming and J lost 5 bases, with 11 bases between them.

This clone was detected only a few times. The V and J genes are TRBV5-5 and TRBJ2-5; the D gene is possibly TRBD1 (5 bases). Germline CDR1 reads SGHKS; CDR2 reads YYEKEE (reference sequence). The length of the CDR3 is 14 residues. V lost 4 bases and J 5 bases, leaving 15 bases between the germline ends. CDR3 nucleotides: TGTGCCAGCAGCCAGGAGTGGGGCTCGGAGACCCAGTACTTC. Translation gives CASSQEWGSETQYF.

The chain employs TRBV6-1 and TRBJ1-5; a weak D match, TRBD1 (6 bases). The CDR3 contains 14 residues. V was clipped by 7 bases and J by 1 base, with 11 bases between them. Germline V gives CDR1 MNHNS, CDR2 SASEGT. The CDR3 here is CASNDRGSNQPQHF. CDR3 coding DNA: TGTGCCAGCAATGATAGGGGGAGCAATCAGCCCCAGCATTTT.

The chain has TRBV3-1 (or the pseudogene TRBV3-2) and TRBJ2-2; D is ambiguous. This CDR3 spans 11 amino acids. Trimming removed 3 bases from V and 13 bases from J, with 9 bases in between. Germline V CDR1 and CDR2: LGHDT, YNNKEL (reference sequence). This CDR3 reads CASSHTSGLFF. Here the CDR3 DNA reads TGTGCCAGCAGCCATACCTCCGGGCTGTTTTTT.

CDR3 protein: CARSLMQGVEQFF. The CDR3 nucleotides read TGTGCCAGAAGCTTGATGCAGGGGGTTGAACAGTTCTTC. The chain uses TRBV5-3 and TRBJ2-1; 7 bases agree with TRBD1. TRBV5-3 has ORF status, its function being uncertain. The J segment lost 13 bases and the V segment lost 1 base, leaving 8 bases of the junction unmatched. The CDR3 is 13 residues long.

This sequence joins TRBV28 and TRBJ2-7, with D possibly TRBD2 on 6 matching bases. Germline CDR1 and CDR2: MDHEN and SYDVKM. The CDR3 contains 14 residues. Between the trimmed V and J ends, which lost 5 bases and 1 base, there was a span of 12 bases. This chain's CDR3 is CASSGGGRSYEQYF. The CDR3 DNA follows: TGTGCCAGCAGTGGAGGAGGGCGATCCTACGAGCAGTACTTC.